These 25 T cell receptor beta chains were all obtained from the same sample, sequenced in a study of shared clonotypes between healthy human individuals. Measured with immunoSEQ multiplex PCR; TCRdb has only the in-frame clones, and not every one. In the table there are approximately 400,000 clones, approximately 97% of which are singletons. Sequencing used memory CD8+ T cells sorted from blood. The subset was: CD45RO+ cells pooled with CCR7-negative TemRA cells. The receptors derive from a young man in good health.

This chain uses TRBV4-1 with TRBJ1-4; 11 bases line up with TRBD1. V lost 0 bases and J lost 7; bases outside the gene matches: 1. The CDR3 sequence is 15 residues long. Germline V gene data show CDR1 as MGHRA and CDR2 as YSYEKL. The CDR3: CASSQEGTGGEKLFF. DNA of the CDR3: TGCGCCAGCAGCCAAGAAGGGACAGGGGGTGAAAAACTGTTTTTT.

The J gene is TRBJ2-7, the V gene TRBV10-3, with 16 positions matching TRBD2. CDR1 ENHRY and CDR2 SYGVKD come from the germline V gene. CDR3 length: 19 amino acids. The junction had 10 bases not matched to a gene; V was cut back by 0 bases and J by 5 bases. The chain's CDR3 is CAISESEGLAGGPINEQYF. The CDR3 region has the DNA TGTGCCATCAGTGAGTCGGAGGGACTAGCGGGAGGGCCTATCAACGAGCAGTACTTC.

The gene calls are TRBV2 and TRBJ1-2; D not resolved. This CDR3 region has 15 residues. Trimming cost V 5 bases and J 0 bases, with 13 bases left between them. The germline V gene encodes CDR1 SNHLY and CDR2 FYNNEI. CDR3 region: CASSIGREANYGYTF. For the CDR3, the DNA is TGTGCCAGCAGTATTGGACGGGAAGCTAACTATGGCTACACCTTC.

The chain links TRBV30 to TRBJ2-5; 13 bases fit TRBD2. Germline CDR1 reads GTSNPN; CDR2 reads SVGIG (reference sequence). Trimming removed 4 bases from V and 1 base from J; junction bases left unmatched: 9. CDR3 length equals 17 residues. The chain's CDR3 is CAWTQGWTSGSQETQYF. The DNA for the CDR3 is TGTGCCTGGACACAGGGGTGGACTAGCGGGAGCCAAGAGACCCAGTACTTC. Variable domain in full (rest from reference TRBV30 and TRBJ2-5): SQTIHQWPATLVQPVGSPLSLECTVEGTSNPNLYWYRQAAGRGLQLLFYSVGIGQISSEVPQNLSASRPQDRQFILSSKKLLLSDSGFYLCAWTQGWTSGSQETQYFGPGTRLLVL.

This clone has a single count. The chain recombines TRBV19 with TRBJ1-2, with a possible D match to TRBD1 (5 bases). The V end lost 7 bases, the J end lost 4 bases, and 16 bases lay between the germline ends. The CDR3 totals 14 residues. Germline CDR1 reads LNHDA; CDR2 reads SQIVND (reference sequence). Here the CDR3 reads CASNQGSLFYGYTF. In nucleotides, the CDR3 is TGTGCCAGTAACCAGGGTTCCCTCTTCTATGGCTACACCTTC.

This chain links TRBV28 with TRBJ2-7, with 10 bases matching TRBD1. The germline V gene encodes CDR1 MDHEN and CDR2 SYDVKM. V lost 7 bases and J lost 6; bases outside the gene matches: 6. This CDR3 has 13 residues. CDR3 in amino acids: CASTGQGRGEQYF. The CDR3 region has the DNA TGTGCCAGCACGGGACAGGGGCGCGGCGAGCAGTACTTC.

V and J are TRBV7-6 and TRBJ2-7; no reliable D call. The CDR3 loop spans 14 amino acids. Germline V gene sequence: CDR1 SGHVS, CDR2 FNYEAQ. Trimming cost V 0 bases and J 0 bases, with 6 bases left between them. This chain's CDR3 is CASSLAVSSYEQYF. CDR3 coding DNA: TGTGCCAGCAGCTTAGCGGTAAGCTCCTACGAGCAGTACTTC.

This chain joins TRBV19 and TRBJ2-5, with D tentatively TRBD1 or TRBD2 (6 bases each). The CDR3 runs to 14 residues. Per germline, CDR1 LNHDA and CDR2 SQIVND (reference sequence). With 4 bases removed from V and 5 bases from J, the gap between germline ends came to 14 bases. CDR3 coding DNA: TGTGCCAGTAGTACGGGGGCGGCTGGGGAGACCCAGTACTTC. It encodes CASSTGAAGETQYF.

The chain combines TRBV9 with TRBJ2-7, with 7 bases aligning to TRBD1. The CDR3 extends over 16 amino acids. Germline loops: CDR1 SGDLS, CDR2 YYNGEE. J gave up 2 bases and V 4 bases, and 12 bases lay outside the gene matches. CDR3 sequence reads: CASSPLGRQGAYEQYF. For the CDR3, the DNA is TGTGCCAGCAGCCCCCTGGGGAGACAGGGAGCCTACGAGCAGTACTTC.

Concerning this clone: Additional DNA sequences in this sample encode the identical CDR3. This sequence joins TRBV2 and TRBJ1-5, with D perhaps TRBD1 (5 bases). V lost 4 bases to trimming and J lost 6 bases, with 7 bases between them. The germline V gene has CDR1 SNHLY and CDR2 FYNNEI. The CDR3 runs 12 residues. The CDR3 here is CASSAGGQPQHF. CDR3 sequence (DNA): TGTGCCAGCAGTGCCGGGGGTCAGCCCCAGCATTTT.

The chain recombines TRBV28 with TRBJ1-3; D is undetermined. Between the trimmed V and J ends, which lost 6 bases and 0 bases, there was a span of 9 bases. This CDR3 is 14 amino acids long. Germline loops: CDR1 MDHEN, CDR2 SYDVKM. CDR3 DNA: TGTGCCAGCAGCCGGGTTTTCTCTGGAAACACCATATATTTT. Translation: CASSRVFSGNTIYF. The full variable domain, its missing parts supplied by reference TRBV28 and TRBJ1-3, is DVKVTQSSRYLVKRTGEKVFLECVQDMDHENMFWYRQDPGLGLRLIYFSYDVKMKEKGDIPEGYSVSREKKERFSLILESASTNQTSMYLCASSRVFSGNTIYFGEGSWLTVV.

V gene TRBV29-1 combines with J gene TRBJ2-5; D is possibly TRBD1 (6 bases). Trimming removed 6 bases at V and 5 bases at J, with 13 bases between. Germline CDR1 reads SQVTM; CDR2 reads ANQGSEA. This CDR3 region has 12 residues. This CDR3 reads CSVRGGAETQYF. Here the CDR3 DNA reads TGCAGCGTCAGGGGTGGTGCGGAGACCCAGTACTTC.

DNA of the CDR3: TGCGCCAGCAGCTTGTGGACTAGCGGGATGAGCTCCTACAATGAGCAGTTCTTC. Translated, it gives CASSLWTSGMSSYNEQFF. The rearrangement joins TRBV5-1 to TRBJ2-1; 12 nucleotides agree with TRBD2. There are 18 residues in the CDR3. Germline CDR1 and CDR2: SGHRS and YFSETQ. The V and J ends lost 1 base and 0 bases, in that order; junction bases with no gene match: 5.

This chain connects TRBV11-2 to TRBJ2-7; the D gene is possibly TRBD1 (6 bases). The ends were cut back, 4 bases at V and 3 bases at J, with 10 bases in the middle. There are 13 residues in the CDR3. Germline V CDR1 and CDR2: SGHAT, FQNNGV. The CDR3 DNA follows: TGTGCCAGCAGCTCCACAGGGATCTACGAGCAGTACTTC. Protein sequence: CASSSTGIYEQYF.

The chain carries TRBV10-3 and TRBJ2-1; D possibly corresponds to TRBD2 (6 bases). The CDR3 covers 11 residues. Looked up from germline, CDR1 is ENHRY and CDR2 is SYGVKD. With 8 bases removed from V and 11 bases from J, the gap between germline ends came to 13 bases. The CDR3 DNA reads TGTGCCATCGAGGCGGGGCAGCAGCAGTTCTTC. It translates to CAIEAGQQQFF.

The chain uses TRBV10-1 and TRBJ2-7; D perhaps matches TRBD2 (6 bases). CDR3 length: 15 amino acids. CDR1 is WNHNN and CDR2 is SYGVQD in the germline V gene (reference sequence). V shed 3 bases and J shed 1 base, with 13 bases lying between them. The CDR3 region is CASSDSGTGSYEQYF. The CDR3, as DNA: TGCGCCAGCAGTGATTCCGGGACTGGATCCTACGAGCAGTACTTC.

This chain connects TRBV27 to TRBJ1-5; unclear D gene. There are 19 residues in the CDR3. V shed 6 bases and J shed 2 bases, with 26 bases lying between them. CDR1 and CDR2 (germline): MNHEY, SMNVEV (reference sequence). The CDR3 is CASSSSTPGSFGGNQPQHF. DNA for the CDR3: TGTGCCAGCAGCTCCAGTACCCCGGGGAGCTTCGGGGGCAATCAGCCCCAGCATTTT.

The chain employs TRBV6-1 and TRBJ2-3; D possibly corresponds to TRBD2 (6 bases). CDR3 length: 12 amino acids. V dropped 6 bases and J dropped 4 bases, with 8 bases sitting between them. Germline V gene lookup returns CDR1 MNHNS and CDR2 SASEGT. The CDR3 here is CASRGGPDTQYF. In nucleotides, the CDR3 is TGTGCCAGCAGGGGAGGTCCAGATACGCAGTATTTT.

The CDR3 region has the DNA TGTGCCAGCAGCTTGGCCGGGGGATTCAATCAGCCCCAGCATTTT. It is translated as CASSLAGGFNQPQHF. V gene TRBV5-4 combines with J gene TRBJ1-5; the D gene is possibly TRBD1 (5 bases). Germline V gene lookup returns CDR1 SGHNT and CDR2 YYREEE (reference sequence). The CDR3 has 15 residues. V dropped 0 bases and J dropped 3 bases, with 10 bases sitting between them.

The rearrangement joins TRBV27 to TRBJ2-7; perhaps TRBD2 as D (6 bases). With 5 bases removed from V and 4 bases from J, the gap between germline ends came to 18 bases. Germline loops: CDR1 MNHEY, CDR2 SMNVEV (reference sequence). The CDR3 is made up of 15 amino acids. CDR3 region: CASSHVSGFNYEQYF. CDR3 sequence (DNA): TGTGCCAGCAGTCACGTTAGCGGATTCAATTACGAGCAGTACTTC.

The gene calls are TRBV7-2 and TRBJ1-1, with D uncertain. V was shortened by 2 bases and J by 1 base, with 11 bases between the two germline ends. The CDR3 extends over 15 amino acids. Germline CDR1 is SGHTA and CDR2 is FQGNSA. The CDR3 region is CASSLLLTGNTEAFF. The CDR3 DNA reads TGTGCCAGCAGCTTACTTTTGACCGGGAACACTGAAGCTTTCTTT.

The V gene is TRBV7-6, the J gene TRBJ2-3; a possible D gene is TRBD2 (6 bases). The CDR3 has 15 residues. Germline-derived CDR1 and CDR2 are SGHVS and FNYEAQ. V lost 6 bases and J lost 0, with 13 bases in between. CDR3 residues: CASSIVAASTDTQYF. Written as DNA, the CDR3 is TGTGCCAGCAGTATAGTAGCGGCTAGCACAGATACGCAGTATTTT.

The rearrangement joins TRBV10-3 to TRBJ1-1; maybe TRBD1 (6 bases). V was cut by 7 bases and J by 8 bases, with 11 bases left in between. This CDR3 contains 11 residues. Germline values: CDR1 ENHRY, CDR2 SYGVKD. The CDR3 coding sequence is TGTGCCATCAACACAGGGACCGAAGCTTTCTTT. Protein: CAINTGTEAFF.

This chain joins TRBV7-9 and TRBJ2-7; D gene unclear. Trimming removed 8 bases at V and 0 bases at J, with 11 bases between. This CDR3 contains 13 residues. The germline V gene encodes CDR1 SEHNR and CDR2 FQNEAQ (reference sequence). CDR3 DNA: TGTGCCAGCCAAAGCGCTAGCTCCTACGAGCAGTACTTC. Protein sequence: CASQSASSYEQYF.

The rearrangement uses TRBV6-1 and TRBJ1-2; D remains unclear. Per germline, CDR1 MNHNS and CDR2 SASEGT. The CDR3 contains 13 residues. Trimming cost V 7 bases and J 4 bases, with 13 bases left between them. Written as DNA, the CDR3 is TGTGCCAGCAATTCGGGGAAGTTCTATGGCTACACCTTC. It codes for CASNSGKFYGYTF.